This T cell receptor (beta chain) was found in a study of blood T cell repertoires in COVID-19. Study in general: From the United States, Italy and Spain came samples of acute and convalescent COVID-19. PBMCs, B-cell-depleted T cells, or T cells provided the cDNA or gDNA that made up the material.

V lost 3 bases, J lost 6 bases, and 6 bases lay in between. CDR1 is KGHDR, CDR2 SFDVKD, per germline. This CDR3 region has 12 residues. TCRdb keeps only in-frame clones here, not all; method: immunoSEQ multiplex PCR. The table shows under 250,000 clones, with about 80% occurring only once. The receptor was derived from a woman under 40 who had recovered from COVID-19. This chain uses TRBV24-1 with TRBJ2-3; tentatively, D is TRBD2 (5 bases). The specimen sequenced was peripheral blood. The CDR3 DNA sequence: TGTGCCACCAGTGATCCGGGGGATACGCAGTATTTT. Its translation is CATSDPGDTQYF.